What follows are 32 T cell receptor beta chains derived from one specimen sequenced in a study of T cells after yellow fever vaccination. TCRdb redid the calling of the 5' RACE reads with MiXCR, one entry per CDR3 protein. The table includes 110,000 or so distinct CDR3 sequences, 6.5% to 9% detected once. The source material was CD4+ T cells sorted from PBMCs, sampled around 45 days after the first yellow fever vaccination. The receptors here all came from a man aged 18 to 29 who received the YFV17D yellow fever vaccine.

Many counts were recorded for this clonotype. CDR3 residues: CASSWTSGEQETQYF. CDR3 DNA: TGTGCCAGCAGCTGGACTAGCGGAGAGCAAGAGACCCAGTACTTC. The rearrangement uses TRBV5-4 and TRBJ2-5, with 10 bases identical to TRBD2. The V and J ends lost 3 bases and 2 bases, in that order; junction bases with no gene match: 4. CDR1 is SGHNT, CDR2 YYREEE, per germline (reference sequence). The CDR3 spans 15 residues.

This clonotype was seen ten or more times. As DNA, the CDR3 is TGTGCCAGCTCACCAATCTCTGATACCACTGAAGCTTTCTTT. Residues: CASSPISDTTEAFF. The genes are TRBV18 and TRBJ1-1; D uncertain. The CDR3 is made up of 14 amino acids. V lost 2 bases to trimming and J lost 4 bases, with 11 bases between them. The germline CDR1 and CDR2 sequences are KGHSH and LQKENI.

This clonotype was picked up many times. V is TRBV2 and J is TRBJ2-7; tentatively, D is TRBD1 (6 bases). Trimming removed 5 bases at V and 4 bases at J, with 15 bases between. The CDR3 covers 14 residues. Germline V gives CDR1 SNHLY, CDR2 FYNNEI. CDR3 amino acids: CASSRQDPLYEQYF. In DNA, the CDR3 is TGTGCCAGCAGTCGACAGGACCCCTTGTACGAGCAGTACTTC. The variable domain in full, with the rest retrieved from reference TRBV2 and TRBJ2-7, is EPEVTQTPSHQVTQMGQEVILRCVPISNHLYFYWYRQILGQKVEFLVSFYNNEISEKSEIFDDQFSVERPDGSNFTLKIRSTKLEDSAMYFCASSRQDPLYEQYFGPGTRLTVT.

This clonotype was picked up many times. The chain joins TRBV5-1 to TRBJ2-5, with 7 bases that match TRBD2. The CDR3 spans 15 residues. Looked up from germline, CDR1 is SGHRS and CDR2 is YFSETQ. V was pared by 4 bases and J by 1 base, with 7 bases of the junction left unmatched. The CDR3: CASSGSGAPQETQYF. For the CDR3, the DNA is TGCGCCAGCAGCGGGAGCGGGGCGCCCCAAGAGACCCAGTACTTC. The full variable domain, in which reference TRBV5-1 and TRBJ2-5 provide the parts outside the CDR3, is KAGVTQTPRYLIKTRGQQVTLSCSPISGHRSVSWYQQTPGQGLQFLFEYFSETQRNKGNFPGRFSGRQFSNSRSEMNVSTLELGDSALYLCASSGSGAPQETQYFGPGTRLLVL.

This clonotype was counted many times. V gene TRBV9 combines with J gene TRBJ2-2; 10 positions agree with TRBD2. The germline CDR1 and CDR2 sequences are SGDLS and YYNGEE. The CDR3 consists of 15 residues. The V segment lost 4 bases and the J segment 13 bases; nucleotides outside the gene matches: 13. The CDR3 DNA reads as TGTGCCAGCAGCCCCCGCGGGACTAGCGTTAGGGGGCTGTTTTTT. This encodes CASSPRGTSVRGLFF.

The chain links TRBV27 to TRBJ1-5; D may be TRBD1 (6 bases). The V and J ends lost 10 bases and 1 base respectively, with 20 bases between them. From germline, CDR1 is MNHEY and CDR2 SMNVEV (reference sequence). The CDR3 loop spans 16 amino acids. In DNA form, the CDR3 reads TGTGCCACCAAACAAATGGGGGGCGTCAGCAATCAGCCCCAGCATTTT. This codes for CATKQMGGVSNQPQHF.

This clonotype was counted at least ten times. The chain joins TRBV20-1 to TRBJ2-3; D is tentatively TRBD1 or TRBD2 (6 bases each). Germline assignment: CDR1 DFQATT and CDR2 SNEGSKA (reference sequence). V lost 3 bases, J lost 0 bases, and 13 bases lay in between. The CDR3 is 15 amino acids. The CDR3 spells CSASSWGASTDTQYF. For the CDR3, the DNA is TGCAGTGCTAGTTCCTGGGGGGCCAGCACAGATACGCAGTATTTT.

This chain joins TRBV5-1 and TRBJ1-1; D may be TRBD1 (5 bases). The CDR3 covers 13 residues. Germline values: CDR1 SGHRS, CDR2 YFSETQ. V gave up 7 bases and J gave up 0 bases, with 10 bases separating them. The CDR3 DNA reads TGCGCCAGCTGGGCGGGACTGAACACTGAAGCTTTCTTT. Amino acids: CASWAGLNTEAFF. Together with reference TRBV5-1 and TRBJ1-1, the CDR3 gives the full variable domain: KAGVTQTPRYLIKTRGQQVTLSCSPISGHRSVSWYQQTPGQGLQFLFEYFSETQRNKGNFPGRFSGRQFSNSRSEMNVSTLELGDSALYLCASWAGLNTEAFFGQGTRLTVV.

This clonotype appeared many times. The chain joins TRBV4-3 to TRBJ2-1; D gene uncertain. The CDR3 is 13 residues long. From germline, CDR1 is LGHNA and CDR2 YSLEER. Deletions cut 0 bases from V and 5 bases from J, with 5 bases between. CDR3 sequence: CASSQELHNEQFF. In nucleotides, the CDR3 is TGCGCCAGCAGCCAAGAACTGCACAATGAGCAGTTCTTC.

The table lists this clonotype with many counts. The chain is built from TRBV14 and TRBJ1-3; D uncertain. CDR1 is SGHDN and CDR2 is FVKESK in the germline V gene. V was clipped by 0 bases and J by 4 bases, with 4 bases between them. CDR3 length: 13 residues. The CDR3 nucleotides are TGTGCCAGCAGCCAAGATCGAGGAAACACCATATATTTT. It codes for CASSQDRGNTIYF.

This clonotype has ten or more counts. CDR3 in DNA: TGCAGTGGGTCTAGGGCCATAGAGACCCAGTACTTC. Protein: CSGSRAIETQYF. The chain employs TRBV20-1 and TRBJ2-5, with unresolved D. Germline CDR1 and CDR2: DFQATT and SNEGSKA (reference sequence). CDR3 length: 12 residues. Deletions cut 7 bases from V and 4 bases from J, with 13 bases between.

This chain uses TRBV5-1 with TRBJ2-7, with 12 bases fitting TRBD1. The CDR3 loop spans 15 amino acids. Trimming took 7 bases from V and 3 from J; bases not matched to a gene: 8. CDR1 and CDR2 (germline): SGHRS, YFSETQ. Here the CDR3 DNA reads TGCGCCAGCGGGACAGGGGGCGTTAATAACTACGAGCAGTACGTC. Its translation is CASGTGGVNNYEQYV.

In its sample, this clonotype was seen many times. The chain recombines TRBV24-1 with TRBJ2-1, with D perhaps matching TRBD2 (6 bases). This CDR3 has 14 residues. Trimming cost V 4 bases and J 12 bases, with 18 bases left between them. In germline, CDR1 is KGHDR, CDR2 SFDVKD. The CDR3 sequence is CATSDADYPVVQFF. The CDR3 DNA follows: TGTGCCACCAGTGACGCGGACTACCCGGTGGTGCAGTTCTTC.

This chain joins TRBV2 and TRBJ2-1; possibly TRBD1 for D (5 bases). Trimming stripped 2 bases from V and 0 bases from J, with 8 bases between. Germline V gene data show CDR1 as SNHLY and CDR2 as FYNNEI. This CDR3 is 15 amino acids long. DNA of the CDR3: TGTGCCAGCAGTGAACAGGGAACCTCCTACAATGAGCAGTTCTTC. Translating gives CASSEQGTSYNEQFF.

There are a few counts of this clonotype. The genes are TRBV4-2 and TRBJ2-1, with D possibly being TRBD2 (6 bases). CDR3 length: 16 amino acids. Germline CDR1 LGHNA, CDR2 YNFKEQ. V shed 1 base and J shed 6 bases, with 16 bases lying between them. Here the CDR3 DNA reads TGTGCCAGCAGCCAAGTGGGGGGATCCTACGGCAATGAGCAGTTCTTC. Protein sequence: CASSQVGGSYGNEQFF.

The table lists this clonotype with many counts. This chain joins TRBV6-2 or TRBV6-3 and TRBJ2-7, with 8 bases matching TRBD2. V lost 0 bases and J lost 4; bases outside the gene matches: 17. Germline values: CDR1 MNHEY, CDR2 SVGEGT. The CDR3 totals 19 residues. Written as DNA, the CDR3 is TGTGCCAGCAGTTACTCCTCAGGAAGCGGGGGCCGCTCGGGATACGAGCAGTACGTC. Encoded protein: CASSYSSGSGGRSGYEQYV.

This clonotype was observed many times. V and J are TRBV29-1 and TRBJ2-7, with D tentatively TRBD1 (6 bases). V dropped 7 bases and J dropped 1 base, with 20 bases sitting between them. This CDR3 comprises 15 residues. Germline CDR1 reads SQVTM; CDR2 reads ANQGSEA. The DNA of the CDR3 is TGCAGCGCACAAAAAACGGAGAGGGGGTCCTACGAGCAGTACGTC. Translated: CSAQKTERGSYEQYV.

This clonotype was seen only once. Given a much more abundant clone one base away, this may be a read error. The chain joins TRBV10-3 to TRBJ1-2; tentatively, D is TRBD1 (5 bases). V shed 7 bases and J shed 3 bases, with 21 bases lying between them. The V gene's germline CDR1 is ENHRY and CDR2 SYGVKD. The CDR3 covers 16 residues. The CDR3: CAIKIGHGSVDYGYTF. CDR3 DNA sequence: TGTGCCATCAAAATTGGACATGGAAGTGTGGACTATGGCTACACCTTC.

At least ten counts were recorded for this clonotype. The chain carries TRBV5-1 and TRBJ1-1; D uncertain. The ends were cut back, 2 bases at V and 4 bases at J, with 9 bases in the middle. Germline V lookup: CDR1 SGHRS, CDR2 YFSETQ. The CDR3 length is 13 residues. The CDR3 loop reads CASSFGLGTEAFF. For the CDR3, the DNA is TGCGCCAGCAGCTTTGGTCTGGGCACTGAAGCTTTCTTT.

This clonotype was counted many times. The CDR3 loop is CASSFLFTATEAFF. The CDR3 bases are TGTGCCAGCAGCTTTCTTTTCACGGCCACTGAAGCTTTCTTT. The chain combines TRBV7-2 with TRBJ1-1; no clear D gene. CDR3 size: 14 residues. V was pared by 3 bases and J by 4 bases, with 12 bases between. The V gene's germline CDR1 is SGHTA and CDR2 FQGNSA.

This clonotype was picked up many times. V usage is TRBV5-1 and J usage is TRBJ2-3; possible D gene TRBD2, 5 bases. The germline V and J ends were trimmed by 4 bases and 3 bases, with 15 bases remaining between them. Germline V lookup: CDR1 SGHRS, CDR2 YFSETQ. CDR3 length: 15 residues. CDR3 residues: CASSQRASGTDTQYF. The CDR3 DNA reads TGCGCCAGCAGCCAACGGGCCAGCGGAACAGATACGCAGTATTTT.

At least ten counts were recorded for this clonotype. J is TRBJ2-5 and V is TRBV20-1; D perhaps matches TRBD2 (6 bases). This CDR3 is built from 13 residues. Germline lookup yields CDR1 DFQATT and CDR2 SNEGSKA (reference sequence). V lost 4 bases and J lost 2, with 11 bases in between. The CDR3 nucleotides are TGCAGTGCTAAGCTCCGGGGGCAAGAGACCCAGTACTTC. This translates into CSAKLRGQETQYF.

There are many counts of this clonotype. The CDR3 DNA follows: TGCAGCGTTGGGTCCTTTGACGGAACCTATGGCTACACCTTC. Amino acids: CSVGSFDGTYGYTF. The rearrangement links TRBV29-1 to TRBJ1-2, with D unclear. Germline CDR1 is SQVTM and CDR2 is ANQGSEA. Trimming shortened V by 4 bases and J by 4 bases, and 16 bases separated the two germline ends. The CDR3 runs 14 residues.

This clonotype was picked up many times. The chain combines TRBV7-6 with TRBJ2-2; D unclear. Germline V gene data show CDR1 as SGHVS and CDR2 as FNYEAQ. V lost 5 bases and J 6 bases, leaving 13 bases between the germline ends. The CDR3 consists of 14 residues. The CDR3 bases are TGTGCCAGCAGCCTAGAAGCGAATCCCGGGGAGCTGTTTTTT. It codes for CASSLEANPGELFF.

This clonotype was observed a few times. This chain joins TRBV4-3 and TRBJ2-2; tentatively, D is TRBD2 (5 bases). Germline assignment: CDR1 LGHNA and CDR2 YSLEER. The CDR3 runs to 15 residues. V was pared by 3 bases and J by 5 bases, with 13 bases between. The CDR3 DNA reads TGCGCCAGCAGCCAGTTGGGAGAGAGGACCGGGGAGCTGTTTTTT. Amino acids: CASSQLGERTGELFF.

As regards this clonotype: This sequence may be a read error, since a much larger clone differs from it by one base. The V call is TRBV20-1, the J call TRBJ1-1, with TRBD1 as a possible D gene (5 bases). The V end was cut by 5 bases, the J end by 5 bases, with 15 bases between. The CDR3 loop spans 13 amino acids. From germline, CDR1 is DFQATT and CDR2 SNEGSKA (reference sequence). The DNA of the CDR3 is TGCAGTGCTGATAACAGGTGGAAAACTGAAGCTTTCTTT. This sequence encodes CSADNRWKTEAFF.

With respect to this clonotype: This could be a read error, since a much larger clone is one nucleotide away. The conserved closing phenylalanine or tryptophan is absent in this CDR3, likely reflecting a read error. The chain employs TRBV5-1 and TRBJ2-1; tentatively, D is TRBD2 (7 bases). Germline V gene lookup returns CDR1 SGHRS and CDR2 YFSETQ. The CDR3 extends over 15 amino acids. V lost 4 bases to trimming and J lost 8 bases, with 19 bases between them. The CDR3 sequence is CASSGGGSAFDEQFL. Here the CDR3 DNA reads TGCGCCAGCAGCGGGGGGGGCTCAGCTTTCGATGAGCAGTTCTTA.

The rearrangement links TRBV6-2 or TRBV6-3 to TRBJ2-7, with 13 nucleotides matching TRBD2. With 4 bases clipped from V and 6 bases from J, the junction kept 15 bases outside the gene matches. The germline gives CDR1 MNHEY, CDR2 SVGEGT. The CDR3 is made up of 18 amino acids. The CDR3 nucleotides are TGTGCCAGCAGTTCCTGGACTAGCGGGGGCCGAAGAGCAGGCGAGCAGTACTTC. This codes for CASSSWTSGGRRAGEQYF.

This clonotype was counted ten times or more. The chain links TRBV5-1 to TRBJ2-5; D possibly corresponds to TRBD2 (6 bases). The V end was cut by 4 bases, the J end by 1 base, with 14 bases between. CDR1 SGHRS and CDR2 YFSETQ come from the germline V gene. This CDR3 comprises 15 residues. CDR3 coding DNA: TGCGCCAGCAGCAACGGGGGAGCGGCCCAAGAGACCCAGTACTTC. This encodes CASSNGGAAQETQYF.

A few counts support this clonotype. J is TRBJ2-7 and V is TRBV30, with D perhaps TRBD1 (6 bases). The V gene lost 0 bases and the J gene lost 0 bases, with 18 bases spanning the gap. This CDR3 region has 17 residues. In germline, CDR1 is GTSNPN, CDR2 SVGIG (reference sequence). This CDR3 reads CAWSVKLVRGSSYEQYF. The CDR3, as DNA: TGTGCCTGGAGTGTAAAGTTGGTGAGGGGGAGCTCCTACGAGCAGTACTTC.

This clonotype has ten or more counts. This chain joins TRBV20-1 and TRBJ2-2; D is perhaps TRBD1 or TRBD2 (5 bases each). Looked up from germline, CDR1 is DFQATT and CDR2 is SNEGSKA (reference sequence). V was cut by 0 bases and J by 0 bases, with 8 bases left in between. The CDR3 spans 15 residues. The CDR3 DNA reads TGCAGTGCTAGAGATCCGGGGCCGAACACCGGGGAGCTGTTTTTT. Protein: CSARDPGPNTGELFF.

This clonotype was seen at least ten times. V gene TRBV7-2 combines with J gene TRBJ2-1, with 9 bases matching TRBD1. The germline CDR1 and CDR2 sequences are SGHTA and FQGNSA. The CDR3 is made up of 16 amino acids. The trim removed 6 bases at V and 7 bases at J, leaving 13 bases unmatched. The CDR3: CASRSLSGTGWNEQFF. The CDR3 region has the DNA TGTGCCAGCAGATCACTATCTGGGACAGGGTGGAATGAGCAGTTCTTC.